A selection of T cell receptor beta chains follows, all from one sample in a study of blood T cell repertoires in COVID-19. Some clones are missing from TCRdb's copy, which holds only in-frame ones; the method was immunoSEQ multiplex PCR. The repertoire holds over 110,000 clones, around nine tenths seen once, with 1.5% to 2% in the top ten. Sequenced sample: peripheral blood. The receptor set was obtained from a woman aged 50 to 65 with acute or convalescent COVID-19. Both conserved end residues are part of each CDR3. The D gene is left open where the match is weak. Expanded clones get a size class; other rows say once, few or many, or leave the size out.

clone size,V gene,D gene,J gene,CDR3 DNA,CDR3 protein
NA,TRBV27,TRBD1,TRBJ1-1,TGTGCCAGCAGTTTGGACAGGGGTTCCATGAACACTGAAGCTTTCTTT,CASSLDRGSMNTEAFF
NA,TRBV18,NA,TRBJ2-5,TGTGCCAGCTCTCCTAGAGGAGGCCTGCGTGAGACCCAGTACTTC,CASSPRGGLRETQYF
NA,TRBV18,TRBD2,TRBJ2-3,TGTGCCAGCTCACAGACCCCAGCGGGGGGGCCGAAAGATACGCAGTATTTT,CASSQTPAGGPKDTQYF
NA,TRBV9,TRBD2,TRBJ2-1,TGTGCCAGCAGCGTCGGCGGGAGGGCCTACAATGAGCAGTTCTTC,CASSVGGRAYNEQFF
NA,TRBV2,NA,TRBJ2-7,TGTGCCAGCAGGGGCGACGAGCAGTACTTC,CASRGDEQYF
NA,TRBV29-1,NA,TRBJ2-7,TGCAGCGTTGGAGCTTGGCGGTTCAGCTCCTACGAGCAGTACTTC,CSVGAWRFSSYEQYF
NA,TRBV3-1/TRBV3-2,TRBD2,TRBJ2-1,TGTGCCAGCAGCCAAGTGCCCCTCAGCGGGAGCTACAATGAGCAGTTCTTC,CASSQVPLSGSYNEQFF
NA,TRBV19,NA,TRBJ1-1,TGTGCCAGTACCCAGGGCGGCACTGAAGCTTTCTTT,CASTQGGTEAFF
NA,TRBV9,TRBD1,TRBJ1-4,TGTGCCAGCAGCCTTAGGACAGGGGAGGCAAATGAAAAACTGTTTTTT,CASSLRTGEANEKLFF
NA,TRBV24-1,TRBD2,TRBJ2-3,TGTGCCACCAGTGGGACTAGCGGGGCAAGCACAGATACGCAGTATTTT,CATSGTSGASTDTQYF
NA,TRBV5-1,NA,TRBJ1-5,TGCGCCAGCAGCTTCGGACTCAATCAGCCCCAGCATTTT,CASSFGLNQPQHF
NA,TRBV7-9,NA,TRBJ2-7,TGTGCCAGCAGCCAAATCTACGAGCAGTACTTC,CASSQIYEQYF
NA,TRBV19,NA,TRBJ1-1,TGTGCCAGCTGTGTGGGGGGCACTGAAGCTTTCTTT,CASCVGGTEAFF
NA,TRBV18,NA,TRBJ2-5,TGTGCCAGCTCACCACGAGGGGGCCAAGAGACCCAGTACTTC,CASSPRGGQETQYF
NA,TRBV5-4,TRBD2,TRBJ2-7,TGTGCCAGCAGCCCTGGGGTAGCGGGCATCTCCTACGAGCAGTACTTC,CASSPGVAGISYEQYF
NA,TRBV6-5,TRBD1,TRBJ1-1,TGTGCCAGCAGACGGGACAGGGCGAAGGCTTTCTTT,CASRRDRAKAFF
NA,TRBV15,NA,TRBJ1-4,TGTGCCACCAGCGCATCCCGGTGGGGGCGAGGTGAAAAACTGTTTTTT,CATSASRWGRGEKLFF
few,TRBV2,NA,TRBJ1-1,TGTGCCAGCTCCCGGGAACAGAACACTGAAGCTTTCTTT,CASSREQNTEAFF
few,TRBV19,NA,TRBJ1-1,TGTGCCAGTAGTATCCGACTCATGAACACTGAAGCTTTCTTT,CASSIRLMNTEAFF
NA,TRBV30,NA,TRBJ2-3,TGTGCCTGGAGTATGGGCACTAGCACAGATACGCAGTATTTT,CAWSMGTSTDTQYF
NA,TRBV9,NA,TRBJ2-5,TGTGCCAGCAGCGTAAGTAAGGAGGAGACCCAGTACTTC,CASSVSKEETQYF
once,TRBV6-5,NA,TRBJ2-7,TGTGCCAGCAGTATCCGGGTCAGGGACGAGCAGTACTTC,CASSIRVRDEQYF
NA,TRBV9,NA,TRBJ2-1,TGTGCCAGCAGCGTAGGGCTATCCACTAAGAATGAGCAGTTCTTC,CASSVGLSTKNEQFF
NA,TRBV28,NA,TRBJ1-4,TGTGCCAGCAGTGTAACAACTAATGAAAAACTGTTTTTT,CASSVTTNEKLFF
NA,TRBV29-1,NA,TRBJ2-2,TGCAGCGTCACGACAGGCACCGGGGAGCTGTTTTTT,CSVTTGTGELFF
NA,TRBV27,TRBD1,TRBJ2-2,TGTGCCAGCAGTTTAGAGACAGGGGCCACCGGGGAGCTGTTTTTT,CASSLETGATGELFF
NA,TRBV29-1,TRBD2,TRBJ2-1,TGCAGCGTTGATCGACTAGCGGTGAACAATGAGCAGTTCTTC,CSVDRLAVNNEQFF
NA,TRBV6-1,NA,TRBJ1-5,TGTGCCAGCAGTGAACCAGGAGGATATAGCAATCAGCCCCAGCATTTT,CASSEPGGYSNQPQHF
NA,TRBV18,NA,TRBJ1-6,TGTGCCAGCTCACCACCGGGCAGGAATAATTCACCCCTCCACTTT,CASSPPGRNNSPLHF
NA,TRBV5-1,TRBD1,TRBJ1-1,TGCGCCAGCAGCGCTAACCGGGACAGGGGTGGGGGCACTGAAGCTTTCTTT,CASSANRDRGGGTEAFF
NA,TRBV7-8,NA,TRBJ1-1,TGTGCCAGCAGCCCCGGGGGGGGGACTGAAGCTTTCTTT,CASSPGGGTEAFF
NA,TRBV5-1,NA,TRBJ2-7,TGCGCCAGCAGCTTGCTGACCCAGAGGTACGAGCAGTACTTC,CASSLLTQRYEQYF
NA,TRBV5-1,TRBD1,TRBJ1-2,TGCGCCAGCAGCCCTGACAGGGGCCCTTCTAACTATGGCTACACCTTC,CASSPDRGPSNYGYTF
NA,TRBV27,TRBD2,TRBJ2-1,TGTGCCAGCAGTTTATTCGCCGGACTAGCGGGAGCCAATGAGCAGTTCTTC,CASSLFAGLAGANEQFF
NA,TRBV7-9,TRBD1,TRBJ1-1,TGTGCCAGCAGCTTTACTAGGACAGGGGGCACTGAAGCTTTCTTT,CASSFTRTGGTEAFF
NA,TRBV3-1/TRBV3-2,TRBD2,TRBJ2-3,TGTGCCAGCAGCCAATTTAAGGTAGCGGGAGCAGCAGATACGCAGTATTTT,CASSQFKVAGAADTQYF
NA,TRBV7-6,NA,TRBJ2-7,TGTGCCAGCAGCCTGAGCTCCTACGAGCAGTACTTC,CASSLSSYEQYF
few,TRBV7-9,TRBD2,TRBJ2-3,TGTGCCAGCAGCTTAGTGGGGGGGTCCCGCACAGATACGCAGTATTTT,CASSLVGGSRTDTQYF
NA,TRBV5-1,NA,TRBJ2-3,TGCGCCAGCAGCTTTCAGGGGTTAGGCACAGATACGCAGTATTTT,CASSFQGLGTDTQYF
NA,TRBV10-3,NA,TRBJ1-1,TGTGCCATCAGTTTGACAGGAGCCTCGAACACTGAAGCTTTCTTT,CAISLTGASNTEAFF
NA,TRBV7-9,NA,TRBJ2-5,TGTGCCAGCAGCCCATCCAGAGAGACCCAGTACTTC,CASSPSRETQYF
NA,TRBV20-1,NA,TRBJ1-4,TGCAGTGCTAGTATTGGAGCAACTAATGAAAAACTGTTTTTT,CSASIGATNEKLFF
NA,TRBV7-3,NA,TRBJ2-1,TGTGCCAGCAGCGCTGGGACTTTCTCCTACAATGAGCAGTTCTTC,CASSAGTFSYNEQFF
once,TRBV19,NA,TRBJ1-1,TGTGCCAGTAGCACCCTCGGGGGGAACACTGAAGCTTTCTTT,CASSTLGGNTEAFF
NA,TRBV6-6,NA,TRBJ1-3,TGTGCCAGCAGCACGGGTACCTCTGGAAACACCATATATTTT,CASSTGTSGNTIYF
NA,TRBV6-5,TRBD1,TRBJ2-7,TGTGCCAGCAGTTACGGACAGGGGGCCTGGGAGCAGTACTTC,CASSYGQGAWEQYF
NA,TRBV7-2,TRBD1,TRBJ2-1,TGTGCCAGCAGCTTAGCCGGGACAGGGGCCAATGAGCAGTTCTTC,CASSLAGTGANEQFF
NA,TRBV29-1,NA,TRBJ2-5,TGCAGCGTTCGACACCCCCGACGGAAGACCCAGTACTTC,CSVRHPRRKTQYF
NA,TRBV2,NA,TRBJ2-5,TGTGCCAGCAGTTTAGAGGTGGAAGAGACCCAGTACTTC,CASSLEVEETQYF
NA,TRBV9,NA,TRBJ1-1,TGTGCCAGCAGCGTAGGAGACAGGTTGGGCACTGAAGCTTTCTTT,CASSVGDRLGTEAFF